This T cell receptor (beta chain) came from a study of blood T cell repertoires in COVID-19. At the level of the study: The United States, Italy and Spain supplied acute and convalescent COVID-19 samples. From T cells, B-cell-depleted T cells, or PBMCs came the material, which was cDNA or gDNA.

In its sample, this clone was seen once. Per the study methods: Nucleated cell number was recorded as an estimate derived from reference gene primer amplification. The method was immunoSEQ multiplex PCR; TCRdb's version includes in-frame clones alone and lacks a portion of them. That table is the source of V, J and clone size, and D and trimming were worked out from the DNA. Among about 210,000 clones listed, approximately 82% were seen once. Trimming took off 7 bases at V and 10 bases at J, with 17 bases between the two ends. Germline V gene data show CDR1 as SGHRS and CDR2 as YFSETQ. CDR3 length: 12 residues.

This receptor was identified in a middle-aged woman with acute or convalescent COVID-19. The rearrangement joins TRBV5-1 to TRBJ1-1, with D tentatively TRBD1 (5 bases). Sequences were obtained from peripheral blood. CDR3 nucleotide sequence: TGCGCCAGCTTAGACCCCGGGGGGTTAGCTTTCTTT. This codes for CASLDPGGLAFF.